This TCR beta chain was recovered during a study of neoadjuvant anti-PD-1 for oral cavity cancer. Findings and limits, study-wide: TCR analyses covered only a few patients per response group.

This CDR3 has 14 amino acids. The V and J ends lost 5 bases and 9 bases, in that order; junction bases with no gene match: 13. From germline, CDR1 is SGHTA and CDR2 FQGNSA. Remarks on this clone: No antigen is known for it.

The repertoire was sequenced with immunoSEQ multiplex PCR; TCRdb's copy has only in-frame clones and lacks some. The sample lists about 15,000 clones, roughly 41% occurring once. Specified time point: after neoadjuvant nivolumab, at surgical resection. Patients were newly diagnosed with stage II-IVA oral cavity squamous cell carcinoma without prior systemic or radiation treatment. The patients had HPV-negative, locally advanced oral cavity squamous cell carcinoma. This sequence was found in a person between 40 and 85 years old with oral cavity squamous cell carcinoma. The input for sequencing was tumor tissue, taken after nivolumab (anti-PD-1) treatment. The chain recombines TRBV7-2 with TRBJ2-7; 7 nucleotides align to TRBD2. In DNA, the CDR3 is TGTGCCAGCAGCCCACGACGGGGGGTCGGGAGGCAGTACTTC. Translating it yields CASSPRRGVGRQYF.